These 8 T cell receptor beta chains share one sample of origin, sequenced in a study of tumor-infiltrating lymphocytes in primary liver carcinoma. Constant-region priming of 500 ng total RNA yielded TCR beta cDNA. ARM-PCR was slightly modified, and three nested multiplex PCR rounds with it gave rise to the TCR beta libraries. Two initial PCR rounds of about 11 cycles each paired TRBV1-TRBV30 forward primers with a C-beta reverse primer. TCRdb used MiXCR to reprocess the multiplex PCR reads, holding one entry per CDR3 protein. The sample has tens of thousands of distinct CDR3 sequences, about three quarters seen once. Bulk tissue was left unsorted, and RNA and DNA were co-extracted from 20-30 mg of it. The specimen was liver tumor tissue from sampling region 2. Subset given: tumor region T2, inferior pole. These receptors came from a man aged 40-49 years with primary liver carcinoma and hepatitis B virus infection.

Concerning this clonotype: Because it lacks the conserved phenylalanine or tryptophan at the end, this CDR3 is likely a read error. The chain joins TRBV4-1 to TRBJ2-4; TRBD2 aligns across 10 bases. Per germline, CDR1 MGHRA and CDR2 YSYEKL. V lost 10 bases to trimming and J lost 1 base; unmatched junction nucleotides: 16. The CDR3 extends over 18 amino acids. CDR3: CAIGQIPGTSAAKNIQYL. The CDR3, as DNA: TGCGCCATCGGCCAAATTCCCGGGACTAGCGCCGCCAAAAACATTCAGTACTTA.

The V call is TRBV3-1, the J call TRBJ2-1; a possible D gene is TRBD2 (6 bases). V lost 0 bases, J lost 0 bases, and 12 bases lay in between. This CDR3 is built from 17 residues. Germline V CDR1 and CDR2: LGHDT, YNNKEL (reference sequence). CDR3 coding DNA: TGTGCCAGCAGCCAAGATCTAGCGCTTAGCTCCTACAATGAGCAGTTCTTC. Protein: CASSQDLALSSYNEQFF.

Comment on this clonotype: The CDR3 does not end in the conserved phenylalanine or tryptophan, so this is likely a read error. This chain uses TRBV12-5 with TRBJ2-2, with D uncertain. The CDR3 has 13 amino acids. Per germline, CDR1 LGHNT and CDR2 FRNRAP. The CDR3 DNA is TGTGTTAGTGGTTACCCCGAGTCCGGGGAGCTGTTTTCT. This codes for CVSGYPESGELFS.

The gene calls are TRBV6-5 and TRBJ2-7; tentatively, D is TRBD2 (5 bases). Per germline, CDR1 MNHEY and CDR2 SVGAGI. This CDR3 has 18 residues. Trimming stripped 5 bases from V and 2 bases from J, with 25 bases between. In DNA, the CDR3 is TGTGCCAGCAGTCTCTCGTACTGGCGGGCGAATATCACCTACGAGCAGTACTTC. Its translation is CASSLSYWRANITYEQYF.

The chain employs TRBV28 and TRBJ2-7; 9 bases align to TRBD2. Germline CDR1 is MDHEN and CDR2 is SYDVKM. The CDR3 totals 16 residues. J lost 0 bases, V lost 9 bases, and 12 bases had no gene match. In DNA, the CDR3 is TGTGCCAGTAGACGTCATAGCGGGAGCCGCTCCTACGAGCAGTACTTC. Amino acid sequence: CASRRHSGSRSYEQYF.

This clonotype was counted between two and nine times. A read error is possible here, since a much larger clone lies one base away. This chain uses TRBV10-3 with TRBJ2-2, with unresolved D. CDR3 length: 16 residues. Germline V gene data show CDR1 as ENHRY and CDR2 as SYGVKD. CDR3 sequence reads: CSISPSPRVDTGELFF. The CDR3 nucleotides are TGTAGCATCAGTCCCTCGCCCCGGGTGGACACCGGGGAGCTGTTTTTT.

With regard to this clonotype: The conserved closing phenylalanine or tryptophan is absent in this CDR3, likely reflecting a read error. No DNA is shown, since the ends of the CDR3 on it are uncertain; the CDR3 is the one TCRdb lists. The CDR3 here is CASSLEGNYGCTS. This sequence joins TRBV11-2 and TRBJ1-2. Germline lookup yields CDR1 SGHAT and CDR2 FQNNGV. With termini counted, the CDR3 has 13 amino acids.

This clonotype has just one count. At one end the junction does not follow the germline gene, possibly because of a read error. The chain employs TRBV11-2 and TRBJ2-1, with D possibly being TRBD2 (6 bases). Germline V gene sequence: CDR1 SGHAT, CDR2 FQNNGV. The CDR3 is 16 amino acids. CDR3 nucleotide sequence: TGTGACAGCAGCTTGGATATCGTACTAGCCATGGATGAGCAGTTCTTC. Protein sequence: CDSSLDIVLAMDEQFF.